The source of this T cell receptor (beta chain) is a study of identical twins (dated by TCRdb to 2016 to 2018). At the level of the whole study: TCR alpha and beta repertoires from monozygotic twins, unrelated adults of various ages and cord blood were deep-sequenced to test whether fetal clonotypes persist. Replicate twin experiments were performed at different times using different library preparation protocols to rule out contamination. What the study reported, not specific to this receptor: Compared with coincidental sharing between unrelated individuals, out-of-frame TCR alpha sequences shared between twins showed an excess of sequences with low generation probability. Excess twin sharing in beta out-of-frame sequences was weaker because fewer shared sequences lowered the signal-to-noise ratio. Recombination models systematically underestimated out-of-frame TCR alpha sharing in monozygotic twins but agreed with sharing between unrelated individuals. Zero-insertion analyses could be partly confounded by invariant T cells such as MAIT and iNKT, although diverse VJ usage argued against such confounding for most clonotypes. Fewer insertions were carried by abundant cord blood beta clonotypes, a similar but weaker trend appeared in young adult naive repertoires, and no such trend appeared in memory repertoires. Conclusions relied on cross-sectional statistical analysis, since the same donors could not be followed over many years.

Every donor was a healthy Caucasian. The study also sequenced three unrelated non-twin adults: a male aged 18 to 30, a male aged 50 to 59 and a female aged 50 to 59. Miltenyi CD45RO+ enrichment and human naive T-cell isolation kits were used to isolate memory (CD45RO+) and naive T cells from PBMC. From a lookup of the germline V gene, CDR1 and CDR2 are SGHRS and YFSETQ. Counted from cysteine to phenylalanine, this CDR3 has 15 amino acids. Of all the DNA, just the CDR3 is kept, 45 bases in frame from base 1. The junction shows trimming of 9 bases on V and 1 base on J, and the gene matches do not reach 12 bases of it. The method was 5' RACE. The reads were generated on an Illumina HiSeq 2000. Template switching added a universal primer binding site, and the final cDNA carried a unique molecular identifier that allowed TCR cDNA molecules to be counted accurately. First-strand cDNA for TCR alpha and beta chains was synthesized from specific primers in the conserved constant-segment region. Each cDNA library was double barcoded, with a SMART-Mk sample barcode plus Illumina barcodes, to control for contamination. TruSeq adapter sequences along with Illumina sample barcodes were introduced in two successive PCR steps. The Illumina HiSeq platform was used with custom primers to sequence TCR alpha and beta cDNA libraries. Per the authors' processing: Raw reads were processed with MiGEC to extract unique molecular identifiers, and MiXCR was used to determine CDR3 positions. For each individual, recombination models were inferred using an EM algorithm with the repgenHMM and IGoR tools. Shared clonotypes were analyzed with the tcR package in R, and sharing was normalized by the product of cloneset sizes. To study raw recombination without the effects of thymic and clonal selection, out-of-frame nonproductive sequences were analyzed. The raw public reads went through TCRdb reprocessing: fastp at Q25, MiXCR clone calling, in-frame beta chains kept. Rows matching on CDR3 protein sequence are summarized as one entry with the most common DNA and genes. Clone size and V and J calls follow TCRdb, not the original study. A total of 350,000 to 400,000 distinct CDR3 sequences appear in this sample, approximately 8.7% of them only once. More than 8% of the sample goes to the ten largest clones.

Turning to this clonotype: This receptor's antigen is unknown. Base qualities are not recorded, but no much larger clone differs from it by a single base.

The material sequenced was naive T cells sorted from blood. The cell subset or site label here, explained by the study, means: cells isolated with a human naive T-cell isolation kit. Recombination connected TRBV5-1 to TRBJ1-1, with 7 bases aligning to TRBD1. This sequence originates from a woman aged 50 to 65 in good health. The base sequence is TGCGCCACACGGCCCAGACAGGGTAAGAACACTGAAGCTTTCTTT. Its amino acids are CATRPRQGKNTEAFF.